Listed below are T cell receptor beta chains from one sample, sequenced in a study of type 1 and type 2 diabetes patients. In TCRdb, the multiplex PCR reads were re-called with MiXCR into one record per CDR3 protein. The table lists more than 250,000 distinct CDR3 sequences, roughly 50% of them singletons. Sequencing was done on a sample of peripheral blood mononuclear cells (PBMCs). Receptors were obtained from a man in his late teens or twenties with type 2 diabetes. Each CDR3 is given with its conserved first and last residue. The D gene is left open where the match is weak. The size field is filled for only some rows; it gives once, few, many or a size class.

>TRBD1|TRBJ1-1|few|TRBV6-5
CASSVFGQGNTEAFF
TGTGCCAGCAGCGTTTTCGGACAGGGGAACACTGAAGCTTTCTTT
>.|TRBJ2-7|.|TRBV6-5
CASSSKGSGHEQYF
TGTGCCAGCAGTTCGAAGGGGAGTGGCCACGAGCAGTACTTC
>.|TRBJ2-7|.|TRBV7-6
CASSFWGDEQYF
TGTGCCAGCAGCTTTTGGGGAGATGAGCAGTACTTC
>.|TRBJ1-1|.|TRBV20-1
CSGSARGMNTEAFF
TGCAGTGGCAGCGCCAGGGGAATGAACACTGAAGCTTTCTTT
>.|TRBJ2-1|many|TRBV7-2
CASSAHLSGYYNEQFF
TGTGCCAGCAGCGCCCACCTAAGCGGCTACTACAATGAGCAGTTCTTC
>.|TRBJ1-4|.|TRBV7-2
CASSLRETNEKLFF
TGTGCCAGCAGTTTACGGGAGACTAATGAAAAACTGTTTTTT
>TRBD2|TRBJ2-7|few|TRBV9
CASQAGDEGEQYF
TGTGCCAGTCAAGCGGGAGACGAGGGCGAGCAGTACTTC
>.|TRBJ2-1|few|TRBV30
CAWSVPFAGLYNEQFF
TGTGCCTGGAGTGTCCCCTTCGCGGGGCTTTACAATGAGCAGTTCTTC
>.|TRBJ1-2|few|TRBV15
CATSFSPRTTGYTF
TGTGCCACCAGCTTTTCCCCCCGGACAACGGGCTACACCTTC
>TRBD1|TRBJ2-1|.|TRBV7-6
CASSLLTSQGGEQFF
TGTGCTAGCAGCTTATTAACTAGTCAAGGGGGCGAGCAGTTCTTC
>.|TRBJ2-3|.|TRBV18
CASSPQGSGDTQYF
TGTGCCAGCTCACCCCAGGGTTCAGGAGATACGCAGTATTTT
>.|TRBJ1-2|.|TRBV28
CASSSLGDRSGYTF
TGTGCCAGCAGTTCCCTCGGGGACCGGTCTGGCTACACCTTC
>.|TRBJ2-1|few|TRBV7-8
CASSSRARPLLNNEQFF
TGTGCCAGCAGCTCCCGGGCGAGGCCCCTCCTAAACAATGAGCAGTTCTTC
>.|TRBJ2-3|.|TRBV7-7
CASSLPGTDTQYF
TGTGCTAGCAGCTTGCCAGGCACAGATACGCAGTATTTT
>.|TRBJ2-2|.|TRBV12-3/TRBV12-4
CASRVYPGELFF
TGTGCCAGCAGGGTGTATCCCGGGGAGCTGTTTTTT
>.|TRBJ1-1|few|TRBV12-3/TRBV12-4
CASSFSAALNTEAFF
TGTGCCAGCAGTTTCTCGGCAGCCTTGAACACTGAAGCTTTCTTT
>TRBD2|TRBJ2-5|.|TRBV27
CASSLSRTRRETQYF
TGTGCCAGCAGTTTATCAAGGACTAGAAGAGAGACCCAGTACTTC
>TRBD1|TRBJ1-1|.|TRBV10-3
CASRYPGQTNTEAFF
TGTGCCAGCAGATACCCGGGACAGACGAACACTGAAGCTTTCTTT
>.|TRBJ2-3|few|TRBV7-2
CASSQGRSGGTDTQYF
TGTGCCAGCAGCCAAGGTCGGTCAGGGGGCACAGATACGCAGTATTTT
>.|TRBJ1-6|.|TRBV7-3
CASITPGLNSPLHF
TGTGCCAGTATAACGCCGGGCCTAAATTCACCCCTCCACTTT
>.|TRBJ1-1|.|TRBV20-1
CSARVQLSPEAFF
TGCAGTGCTAGAGTACAGCTCAGTCCTGAAGCTTTCTTT
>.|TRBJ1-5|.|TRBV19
CASSIGQYSNQPQHF
TGTGCCAGTAGTATAGGTCAGTATAGCAATCAGCCCCAGCATTTT
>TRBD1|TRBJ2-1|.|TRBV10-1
CASSYSLAGGTHNEQFF
TGCGCCAGCAGTTACTCGCTCGCAGGGGGCACACACAATGAGCAGTTCTTC
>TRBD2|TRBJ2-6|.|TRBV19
CASTPGGSGANVLTF
TGTGCCAGTACCCCCGGGGGGTCTGGGGCCAACGTCCTGACTTTC
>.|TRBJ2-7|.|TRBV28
CASSPRGGLYEQYF
TGTGCCAGCAGTCCCCGTGGGGGGCTATACGAGCAGTACTTC
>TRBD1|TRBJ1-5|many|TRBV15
CATSRSRTGNQPQHF
TGTGCCACCAGCAGATCTAGGACAGGAAATCAGCCCCAGCATTTT
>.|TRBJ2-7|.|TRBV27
CASSTPHEQYF
TGTGCCAGCAGTACGCCACACGAGCAGTACTTC
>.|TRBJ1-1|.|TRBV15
CATSRVTGLFTEAFF
TGTGCCACCAGCAGAGTCACAGGTCTATTCACTGAAGCTTTCTTT
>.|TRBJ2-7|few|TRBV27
CASSSQRSSYEQYF
TGTGCCAGCAGTTCCCAGCGGAGTTCCTACGAGCAGTACTTC
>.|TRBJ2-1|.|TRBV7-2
CASSFRSGQYNEQFF
TGTGCCAGCAGCTTTCGATCGGGACAATACAATGAGCAGTTCTTC
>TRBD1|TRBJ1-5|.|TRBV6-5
CASSPDRRIESNQPQHF
TGTGCCAGCAGCCCGGACAGGAGAATCGAGAGCAATCAGCCCCAGCATTTT
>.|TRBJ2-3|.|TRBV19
CASSVRDTQYF
TGTGCCAGTAGTGTCAGAGATACGCAGTATTTT
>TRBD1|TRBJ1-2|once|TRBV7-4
CASSSGQGHGYTF
TGTGCCAGCAGCTCCGGACAGGGTCATGGCTACACCTTC
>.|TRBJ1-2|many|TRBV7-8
CASSLVTGVVYGYTF
TGTGCCAGCAGCTTAGTAACGGGGGTTGTCTATGGCTACACCTTC
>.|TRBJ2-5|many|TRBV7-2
CASSLVGGVQETQYF
TGTGCCAGCAGCTTAGTCGGTGGGGTCCAAGAGACCCAGTACTTC
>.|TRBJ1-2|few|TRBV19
CASSIAVAGGYGYTF
TGTGCCAGTAGTATAGCGGTTGCAGGCGGCTATGGCTACACCTTC